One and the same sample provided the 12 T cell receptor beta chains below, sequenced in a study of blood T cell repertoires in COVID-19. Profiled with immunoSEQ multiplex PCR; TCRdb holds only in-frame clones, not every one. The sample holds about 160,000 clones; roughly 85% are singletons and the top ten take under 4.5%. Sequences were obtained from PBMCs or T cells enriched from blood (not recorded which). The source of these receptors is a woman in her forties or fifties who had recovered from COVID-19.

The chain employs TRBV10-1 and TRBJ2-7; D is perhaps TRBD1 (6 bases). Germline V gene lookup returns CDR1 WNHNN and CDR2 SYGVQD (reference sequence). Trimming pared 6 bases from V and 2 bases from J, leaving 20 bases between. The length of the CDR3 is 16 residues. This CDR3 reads CASSLNRDKVTYEQYV. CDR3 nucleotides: TGCGCCAGCAGCTTAAACCGGGACAAGGTCACCTACGAGCAGTACGTC.

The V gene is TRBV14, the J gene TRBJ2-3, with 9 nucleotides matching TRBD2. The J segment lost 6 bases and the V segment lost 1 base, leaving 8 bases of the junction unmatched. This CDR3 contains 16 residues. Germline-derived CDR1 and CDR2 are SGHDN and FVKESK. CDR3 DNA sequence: TGTGCCAGCAGCCAAGTCGGGCTAGCGGGGCGGGATACGCAGTATTTT. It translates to CASSQVGLAGRDTQYF.

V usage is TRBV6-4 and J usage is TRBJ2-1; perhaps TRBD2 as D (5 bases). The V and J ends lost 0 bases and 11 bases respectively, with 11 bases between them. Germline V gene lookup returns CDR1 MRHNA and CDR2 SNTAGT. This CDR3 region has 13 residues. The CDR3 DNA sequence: TGTGCCAGCAGTGACTCAGCGGCGGGTAAGCAGTTCTTC. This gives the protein CASSDSAAGKQFF.

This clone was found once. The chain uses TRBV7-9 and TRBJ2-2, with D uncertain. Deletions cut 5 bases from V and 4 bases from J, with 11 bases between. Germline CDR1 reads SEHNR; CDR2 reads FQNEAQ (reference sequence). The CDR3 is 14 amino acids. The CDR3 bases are TGTGCCAGCAGCCCCCCATCGGGCACCGGGGAGCTGTTTTTT. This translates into CASSPPSGTGELFF.

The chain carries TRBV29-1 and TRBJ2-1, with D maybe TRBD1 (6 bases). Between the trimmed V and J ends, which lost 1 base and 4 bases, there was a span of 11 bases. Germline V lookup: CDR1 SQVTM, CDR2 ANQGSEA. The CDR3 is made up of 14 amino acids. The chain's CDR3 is CSVEGGRTYNEQFF. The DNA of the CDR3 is TGCAGCGTTGAAGGGGGGCGGACATACAATGAGCAGTTCTTC.

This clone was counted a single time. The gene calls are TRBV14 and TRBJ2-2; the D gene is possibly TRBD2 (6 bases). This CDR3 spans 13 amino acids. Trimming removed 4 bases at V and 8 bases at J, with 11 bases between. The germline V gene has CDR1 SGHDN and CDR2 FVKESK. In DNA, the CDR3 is TGTGCCAGCAGCCGGCCCGGGAGAGGGGAGCTGTTTTTT. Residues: CASSRPGRGELFF.

The CDR3 bases are TGTGCCAGCAGCTTTCTAGCGGGAACCTACAATGAGCAGTTCTTC. This codes for CASSFLAGTYNEQFF. The chain links TRBV13 to TRBJ2-1; 9 nucleotides match TRBD2. Trimming took 3 bases from V and 2 from J; bases not matched to a gene: 2. CDR3 length: 15 residues. Per germline, CDR1 PRHDT and CDR2 FYEKMQ (reference sequence).

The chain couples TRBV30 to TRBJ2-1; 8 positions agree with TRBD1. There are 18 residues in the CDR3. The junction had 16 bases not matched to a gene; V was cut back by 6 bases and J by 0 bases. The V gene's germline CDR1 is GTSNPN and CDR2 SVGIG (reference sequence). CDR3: CACPRGQWEWDSYNEQFF. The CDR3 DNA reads TGTGCCTGCCCCAGGGGGCAGTGGGAGTGGGACTCCTACAATGAGCAGTTCTTC.

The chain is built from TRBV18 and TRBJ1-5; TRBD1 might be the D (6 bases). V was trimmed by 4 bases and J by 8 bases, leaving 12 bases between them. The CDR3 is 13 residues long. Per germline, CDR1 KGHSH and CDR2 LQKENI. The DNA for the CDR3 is TGTGCCAGCTCACTGGACAGCTCGAAGCCCCAGCATTTT. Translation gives CASSLDSSKPQHF.

In nucleotides, the CDR3 is TGTGCCAGGAGGAGACACACTGAAGCTTTCTTT. This sequence encodes CARRRHTEAFF. This sequence joins TRBV19 and TRBJ1-1; D not resolved. Trimming left V 9 bases short and J 3 bases short, with 8 bases between. The CDR3 loop spans 11 amino acids. Germline assignment: CDR1 LNHDA and CDR2 SQIVND (reference sequence).

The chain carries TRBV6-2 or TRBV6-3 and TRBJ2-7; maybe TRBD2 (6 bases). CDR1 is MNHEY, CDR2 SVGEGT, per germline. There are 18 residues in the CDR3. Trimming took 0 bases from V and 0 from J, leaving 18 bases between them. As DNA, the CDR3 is TGTGCCAGCAGTTACTCCACTAGCCGGGGATCCTTCTCCTACGAGCAGTACGTC. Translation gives CASSYSTSRGSFSYEQYV.

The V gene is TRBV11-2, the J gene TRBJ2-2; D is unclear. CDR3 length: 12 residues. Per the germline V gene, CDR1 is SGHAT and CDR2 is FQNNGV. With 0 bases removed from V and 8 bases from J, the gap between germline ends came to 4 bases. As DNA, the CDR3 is TGTGCCAGCAGCTTAGATCGGGGGGAGCTGTTTTTT. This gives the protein CASSLDRGELFF.